Presented here are 29 T cell receptor beta chains from one specimen sequenced in a study of blood T cell repertoires in COVID-19. Only in-frame clones appear in the TCRdb table, and some are missing; sequencing was by immunoSEQ multiplex PCR. The sample contains about 61,000 clones, about nine tenths of which appear only once. Sequenced material: peripheral blood. These receptor sequences come from a woman aged 45-65 years with active or convalescent COVID-19.

This clone was detected only once. The chain uses TRBV5-4 and TRBJ1-3; D remains ambiguous. V shed 1 base and J shed 0 bases, with 8 bases lying between them. Per germline, CDR1 SGHNT and CDR2 YYREEE (reference sequence). The CDR3 is made up of 15 amino acids. DNA of the CDR3: TGTGCCAGCAGCTTGAATCGCGGCTCTGGAAACACCATATATTTT. Amino acid sequence: CASSLNRGSGNTIYF. The full variable domain, its missing parts supplied by reference TRBV5-4 and TRBJ1-3, is ETGVTQSPTHLIKTRGQQVTLRCSSQSGHNTVSWYQQALGQGPQFIFQYYREEENGRGNFPPRFSGLQFPNYSSELNVNALELDDSALYLCASSLNRGSGNTIYFGEGSWLTVV.

The J gene is TRBJ2-5, the V gene TRBV11-2, with D tentatively TRBD2 (6 bases). V was pared by 5 bases and J by 3 bases, with 10 bases between. This CDR3 has 13 residues. CDR1 and CDR2 from the germline V gene are SGHAT and FQNNGV. The CDR3 here is CASSTGTEETQYF. Here the CDR3 DNA reads TGTGCCAGCAGCACCGGGACTGAAGAGACCCAGTACTTC.

V usage is TRBV7-8 and J usage is TRBJ1-5, with 9 bases fitting TRBD1. The V segment lost 2 bases and the J segment 4 bases; nucleotides outside the gene matches: 3. The CDR3 consists of 15 residues. The germline gives CDR1 SGHVS, CDR2 FQNEAQ. The CDR3 DNA reads as TGTGCCAGCAGCTTATCCGGGACAGGGAATCAGCCCCAGCATTTT. It codes for CASSLSGTGNQPQHF.

V usage is TRBV7-9 and J usage is TRBJ2-7; the D gene is possibly TRBD2 (5 bases). The V end lost 4 bases, the J end lost 2 bases, and 12 bases lay between the germline ends. Germline CDR1 reads SEHNR; CDR2 reads FQNEAQ (reference sequence). The CDR3 is 14 amino acids. CDR3 protein: CASSSLVRAYEQYF. The CDR3 region has the DNA TGTGCCAGCAGCTCCCTTGTGAGGGCCTACGAGCAGTACTTC.

J is TRBJ1-2 and V is TRBV9; TRBD1 aligns across 7 bases. J gave up 4 bases and V 5 bases, and 23 bases lay outside the gene matches. Germline CDR1 and CDR2: SGDLS and YYNGEE. The CDR3 covers 19 residues. DNA of the CDR3: TGTGCCAGCAGAGCCGGGACAGAAACCTTCGGTGTTCGTTCCTATGGCTACACCTTC. This encodes CASRAGTETFGVRSYGYTF.

The chain couples TRBV18 to TRBJ2-3; TRBD1 agrees at 9 bases. The CDR3 covers 17 residues. The junction had 12 bases not matched to a gene; V was cut back by 5 bases and J by 3 bases. Germline assignment: CDR1 KGHSH and CDR2 LQKENI. The CDR3 DNA is TGTGCCAGCTCATCTAACAGGGGGCGCAAGGAAACAGATACGCAGTATTTT. This translates into CASSSNRGRKETDTQYF.

Many counts were recorded for this clone. The chain combines TRBV3-1 (or the pseudogene TRBV3-2) with TRBJ2-7, with TRBD2 identical over 10 bases. V lost 1 base and J lost 5; bases outside the gene matches: 14. Germline CDR1 is LGHDT and CDR2 is YNNKEL (reference sequence). The CDR3 sequence is 18 residues long. CDR3 DNA: TGTGCCAGCAGCCAAGCTTCGGCCGGCCTAGCGGGAGCCCACGAGCAGTACTTC. This translates into CASSQASAGLAGAHEQYF.

The V gene is TRBV6-5, the J gene TRBJ2-1, with a weak D call TRBD1 (6 bases). Germline CDR1 reads MNHEY; CDR2 reads SVGAGI. The CDR3 totals 14 residues. Trimming took 8 bases from V and 0 from J, leaving 11 bases between them. The CDR3 is CASETGSSYNEQFF. The DNA of the CDR3 is TGTGCCAGCGAAACAGGGAGCTCCTACAATGAGCAGTTCTTC.

The chain couples TRBV18 to TRBJ2-7, with a weak D call TRBD2 (6 bases). CDR3 length: 14 amino acids. V lost 4 bases to trimming and J lost 1 base, with 11 bases between them. Per the germline V gene, CDR1 is KGHSH and CDR2 is LQKENI. The CDR3 coding sequence is TGTGCCAGCTCACTGACTAGTACATCCTACGAGCAGTACTTC. Protein product: CASSLTSTSYEQYF.

This chain joins TRBV5-5 and TRBJ2-7; the D is unclear. The germline gives CDR1 SGHKS, CDR2 YYEKEE (reference sequence). The germline V and J ends were trimmed by 0 bases and 4 bases, with 17 bases remaining between them. The CDR3 consists of 16 residues. The CDR3 loop reads CASSLARTVTGYEQYF. The DNA of the CDR3 is TGTGCCAGCAGCTTGGCCCGTACGGTTACGGGTTACGAGCAGTACTTC.

This chain uses TRBV27 with TRBJ1-1; D not certain. The CDR3 contains 15 residues. The V gene lost 5 bases and the J gene lost 4 bases, with 17 bases spanning the gap. Germline V lookup: CDR1 MNHEY, CDR2 SMNVEV (reference sequence). CDR3 bases: TGTGCCAGCAGTCTTACACTCCCGGGGAGCACTGAAGCTTTCTTT. Protein product: CASSLTLPGSTEAFF.

The V call is TRBV28, the J call TRBJ2-2; 8 nucleotides match TRBD1. The germline CDR1 and CDR2 sequences are MDHEN and SYDVKM. CDR3 length: 16 residues. After removal of 7 bases from V and 7 bases from J, the junction contained 14 bases not matched to a gene. Here the CDR3 DNA reads TGTGCCAGCACCACCCAACGTAGGACAGGGAACGGGGAGCTGTTTTTT. Translating gives CASTTQRRTGNGELFF.

The rearrangement joins TRBV2 to TRBJ2-2; a possible D gene is TRBD1 (6 bases). The CDR3 is 16 amino acids. Trimming pared 5 bases from V and 5 bases from J, leaving 18 bases between. Germline V lookup: CDR1 SNHLY, CDR2 FYNNEI. The CDR3 here is CASSLFQGLGTGELFF. The DNA of the CDR3 is TGTGCCAGCAGTCTTTTCCAGGGGTTAGGAACCGGGGAGCTGTTTTTT.

The chain employs TRBV2 and TRBJ2-4; 7 bases map to TRBD1. With 4 bases clipped from V and 1 base from J, the junction kept 1 base outside the gene matches. CDR3 size: 14 residues. CDR1 SNHLY and CDR2 FYNNEI come from the germline V gene. The CDR3 reads CASSAQGAKNIQYF. The CDR3 nucleotides are TGTGCCAGCAGTGCACAGGGGGCCAAAAACATTCAGTACTTC.

The chain has TRBV15 and TRBJ2-1, with 9 bases fitting TRBD2. This CDR3 has 15 amino acids. Germline CDR1 is LNHNV and CDR2 is YYDKDF (reference sequence). J was trimmed by 6 bases and V by 3 bases; bases with no gene match: 6. CDR3 in amino acids: CATSRAGGLANEQFF. CDR3 bases: TGTGCCACCAGCAGGGCCGGGGGACTAGCCAATGAGCAGTTCTTC.

V usage is TRBV9 and J usage is TRBJ2-1; 14 bases map to TRBD2. V shed 4 bases and J 6 bases; nucleotides not matched to a gene: 3. The CDR3 consists of 15 residues. Per germline, CDR1 SGDLS and CDR2 YYNGEE. The CDR3 protein is CASSPGTSGSNEQFF. Here the CDR3 DNA reads TGTGCCAGCAGCCCCGGGACTAGCGGGAGCAATGAGCAGTTCTTC.

The rearrangement joins TRBV2 to TRBJ2-5, with TRBD1 matching 8 bases. The germline V gene has CDR1 SNHLY and CDR2 FYNNEI. V shed 6 bases, J shed 7 bases, and the junction held 10 bases outside the gene matches. The length of the CDR3 is 14 residues. The CDR3 here is CASSQGQGSTTQYF. The CDR3 DNA follows: TGTGCCAGCAGCCAAGGACAGGGCTCTACGACCCAGTACTTC.

Comments on this clone: Other DNA sequences in this sample translate to the same CDR3. This sequence joins TRBV28 and TRBJ1-2, with D possibly TRBD1 on 6 matching bases. The CDR3 totals 13 residues. Germline lookup yields CDR1 MDHEN and CDR2 SYDVKM. V was cut by 6 bases and J by 2 bases, with 10 bases left in between. The CDR3 region is CASSLDRNYGYTF. The DNA of the CDR3 is TGTGCCAGCAGCCTAGACAGGAACTATGGCTACACCTTC.

The CDR3 DNA reads as TGTGCCTGGAGTTTTGGACAGACACTCTACGAGCAGTACTTC. It translates to CAWSFGQTLYEQYF. The chain joins TRBV30 to TRBJ2-7; weak D call: TRBD1 (6 bases). The CDR3 is 14 amino acids. V was pared by 2 bases and J by 3 bases, with 14 bases between. The germline V gene has CDR1 GTSNPN and CDR2 SVGIG (reference sequence).

The V call is TRBV27, the J call TRBJ2-1, with 9 bases aligning to TRBD1. With V trimmed by 6 bases and J by 0 bases, 15 bases remained unmatched. The CDR3 is 19 residues long. Looked up from germline, CDR1 is MNHEY and CDR2 is SMNVEV (reference sequence). The CDR3 DNA reads as TGTGCCAGCAGCCATGGGGGGTGGGGACAGGGTGGCTCCTACAATGAGCAGTTCTTC. Protein product: CASSHGGWGQGGSYNEQFF.

This rearrangement joins TRBV2 to TRBJ1-5, with 9 bases identical to TRBD1. The V and J ends lost 8 bases and 3 bases, in that order; junction bases with no gene match: 5. The germline V gene encodes CDR1 SNHLY and CDR2 FYNNEI. This CDR3 comprises 14 residues. The CDR3 sequence is CASGWTGDNQPQHF. In nucleotides, the CDR3 is TGTGCCAGCGGATGGACAGGGGACAATCAGCCCCAGCATTTT. Drawing the rest from reference TRBV2 and TRBJ1-5, the complete variable domain is EPEVTQTPSHQVTQMGQEVILRCVPISNHLYFYWYRQILGQKVEFLVSFYNNEISEKSEIFDDQFSVERPDGSNFTLKIRSTKLEDSAMYFCASGWTGDNQPQHFGDGTRLSIL.

The chain links TRBV21-1 to TRBJ1-2; the D call TRBD1 from the table was never checked on the DNA. TRBV21-1 constitutes a pseudogene. The CDR3 runs to 18 residues. CDR3 sequence (DNA): TGTGCCAGCAGGAAACCAACAGGGGGGAAAAAGAATCGCTATGGCTACACCTTC. This codes for CASRKPTGGKKNRYGYTF.

CDR3: CATSEADRPYEQYF. The DNA of the CDR3 is TGTGCCACCAGTGAGGCCGACAGGCCCTACGAGCAGTACTTC. The rearrangement uses TRBV24-1 and TRBJ2-7; perhaps TRBD1 as D (6 bases). This CDR3 contains 14 residues. The V end was cut by 4 bases, the J end by 2 bases, with 11 bases between. Germline V gives CDR1 KGHDR, CDR2 SFDVKD.

This chain uses TRBV6-1 with TRBJ1-2; no reliable D call. Trimming shortened V by 2 bases and J by 6 bases, and 16 bases separated the two germline ends. Germline V gene lookup returns CDR1 MNHNS and CDR2 SASEGT. The CDR3 has 15 residues. In DNA form, the CDR3 reads TGTGCCAGCAGTGAAAGGTCAGGAACGAGGGATGGCTACACCTTC. It yields the protein CASSERSGTRDGYTF.

This chain links TRBV5-5 with TRBJ2-6, with 13 bases lining up with TRBD2. Germline V gene lookup returns CDR1 SGHKS and CDR2 YYEKEE (reference sequence). This CDR3 has 19 residues. Trimming cost V 2 bases and J 5 bases; bases outside gene matches: 10. This chain's CDR3 is CASSLRTSGSGLWANVLTF. The CDR3 region has the DNA TGTGCCAGCAGCTTACGGACTAGCGGGAGTGGGTTATGGGCCAACGTCCTGACTTTC.

The chain carries TRBV6-6 and TRBJ2-2; no clear D gene. Germline-derived CDR1 and CDR2 are MNHNY and SVGAGI (reference sequence). The CDR3 is 11 amino acids. Trimming took off 2 bases at V and 7 bases at J, with 2 bases between the two ends. CDR3 sequence reads: CASSYRGELFF. DNA for the CDR3: TGTGCCAGCAGTTACCGCGGGGAGCTGTTTTTT.

This clone was seen only once. The chain combines TRBV4-2 with TRBJ1-4, with 8 nucleotides matching TRBD1. Looked up from germline, CDR1 is LGHNA and CDR2 is YNFKEQ. The CDR3 totals 17 residues. V lost 4 bases, J lost 0 bases, and 7 bases stayed unmatched. CDR3 in DNA: TGTGCCAGCAGCCTACGACAGGGGTGGGCAACTAATGAAAAACTGTTTTTT. Protein: CASSLRQGWATNEKLFF.

J is TRBJ1-3 and V is TRBV18, with 10 nucleotides matching TRBD1. The CDR3 has 15 amino acids. The ends lost 4 bases at V and 4 bases at J; junction bases unmatched: 4. CDR1 is KGHSH, CDR2 LQKENI, per germline. CDR3 DNA: TGTGCCAGCTCACAAGGACAGGGGGGCGGAAACACCATATATTTT. This encodes CASSQGQGGGNTIYF.

This chain connects TRBV2 to TRBJ1-4; D call uncertain. The CDR3 is 13 amino acids. Per the germline V gene, CDR1 is SNHLY and CDR2 is FYNNEI. Trimming took 8 bases from V and 3 from J, leaving 10 bases between them. The CDR3 spells CASRRESNEKLFF. CDR3 DNA sequence: TGTGCCAGCCGGAGGGAGTCTAATGAAAAACTGTTTTTT.